This passage covers 8 T cell receptor beta chains from one sample sequenced in a study of T-cell memory formation after mild COVID-19. A single record per CDR3 protein comes from TCRdb applying MiXCR to the 5' RACE reads. The sample lists under 600,000 distinct CDR3 sequences, 20% to 25% occurring once. Sequencing was carried out using PBMCs or a T cell subset sorted from them (not recorded which). The receptors come from an adult woman who had mild COVID-19 (a few samples of this study predate the infection). Cell type and time point are not known.

This chain uses TRBV11-2 with TRBJ1-1; D is undetermined. The CDR3 extends over 13 amino acids. V lost 4 bases and J 6 bases, leaving 12 bases between the germline ends. Per the germline V gene, CDR1 is SGHAT and CDR2 is FQNNGV. The CDR3 reads CASSSSQMSEAFF. Here the CDR3 DNA reads TGTGCCAGCAGCTCGAGCCAAATGTCTGAAGCTTTCTTT. Supplemented by reference TRBV11-2 and TRBJ1-1, the full variable domain reads EAGVAQSPRYKIIEKRQSVAFWCNPISGHATLYWYQQILGQGPKLLIQFQNNGVVDDSQLPKDRFSAERLKGVDSTLKIQPAKLEDSAVYLCASSSSQMSEAFFGQGTRLTVV.

This clonotype was observed a single time. The chain employs TRBV24-1 and TRBJ1-1; 12 nucleotides align to TRBD1. Germline CDR1 and CDR2: KGHDR and SFDVKD. The CDR3 runs 13 residues. Losses at the gene ends were 7 bases for V and 4 bases for J; bases not matched to a gene: 0. The CDR3 spells CATRGQGATEAFF. DNA for the CDR3: TGTGCCACCAGGGGACAGGGGGCCACTGAAGCTTTCTTT.

This clonotype was observed a handful of times. The chain is built from TRBV20-1 and TRBJ1-1; D is unclear. The CDR3 length is 13 residues. CDR1 and CDR2 (germline): DFQATT, SNEGSKA (reference sequence). Deletions cut 0 bases from V and 5 bases from J, with 10 bases between. CDR3 amino acids: CSARDEGSTEAFF. The CDR3 DNA is TGCAGTGCTAGAGATGAGGGTAGTACTGAAGCTTTCTTT.

This chain links TRBV29-1 with TRBJ2-7, with 7 bases identical to TRBD2. Germline V gives CDR1 SQVTM, CDR2 ANQGSEA. This CDR3 is 13 amino acids long. The V segment lost 1 base and the J segment 0 bases; nucleotides outside the gene matches: 0. The CDR3 bases are TGCAGCGTTGAAGGACTAGCCTCCTACGAGCAGTACTTC. Translating it yields CSVEGLASYEQYF.

The V gene is TRBV6-1, the J gene TRBJ2-1; 10 nucleotides align to TRBD1. Germline V lookup: CDR1 MNHNS, CDR2 SASEGT. Losses at the gene ends were 0 bases for V and 7 bases for J; bases not matched to a gene: 9. The CDR3 consists of 17 residues. The CDR3 coding sequence is TGTGCCAGCAGTGAAGCCGGGACAGGGGCTCCTGTGAATGAGCAGTTCTTC. Encoded protein: CASSEAGTGAPVNEQFF.

In this sample, this clonotype turned up a few times. The chain has TRBV6-2 or TRBV6-3 and TRBJ2-7; 7 bases are shared with TRBD1. In germline, CDR1 is MNHEY, CDR2 SVGEGT. This CDR3 spans 15 amino acids. The junction had 11 bases not matched to a gene; V was cut back by 6 bases and J by 3 bases. CDR3 nucleotide sequence: TGTGCCAGCAGACCCACCGGGACAGTTAACTACGAGCAGTACTTC. Translation gives CASRPTGTVNYEQYF.

This clonotype was seen a handful of times. This chain links TRBV23-1 with TRBJ2-5, with D tentatively TRBD1 or TRBD2 (6 bases each). TRBV23-1 is an ORF; its function is uncertain. The CDR3 has 16 amino acids. V lost 0 bases and J lost 5, with 16 bases in between. Here the CDR3 reads CASSQSSDGGWETQYF. The CDR3 coding sequence is TGCGCCAGCAGTCAATCGAGCGACGGGGGCTGGGAGACCCAGTACTTC.

The chain links TRBV27 to TRBJ2-7, with TRBD1 as a possible D gene (5 bases). CDR1 MNHEY and CDR2 SMNVEV come from the germline V gene (reference sequence). V gave up 5 bases and J gave up 3 bases, with 11 bases separating them. The CDR3 runs to 13 residues. The CDR3 loop is CASSPYDSYEQYF. The CDR3 DNA sequence: TGTGCCAGCAGTCCCTACGACAGCTACGAGCAGTACTTC.